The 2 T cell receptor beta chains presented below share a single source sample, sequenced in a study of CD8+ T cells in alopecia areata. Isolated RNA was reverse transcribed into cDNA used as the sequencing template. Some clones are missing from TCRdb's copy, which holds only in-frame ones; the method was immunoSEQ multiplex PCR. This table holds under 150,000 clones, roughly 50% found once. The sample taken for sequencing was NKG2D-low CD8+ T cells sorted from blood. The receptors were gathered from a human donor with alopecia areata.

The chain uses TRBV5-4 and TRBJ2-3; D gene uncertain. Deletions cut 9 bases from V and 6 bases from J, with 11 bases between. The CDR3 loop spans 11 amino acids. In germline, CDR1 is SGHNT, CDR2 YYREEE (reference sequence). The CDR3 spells CATSTADTQYF. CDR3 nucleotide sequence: TGTGCCACCTCAACGGCGGATACGCAGTATTTT.

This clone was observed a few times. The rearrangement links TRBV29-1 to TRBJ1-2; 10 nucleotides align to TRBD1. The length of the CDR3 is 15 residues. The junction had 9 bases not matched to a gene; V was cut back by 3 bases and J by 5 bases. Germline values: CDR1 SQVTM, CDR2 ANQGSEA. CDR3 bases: TGCAGCGTTGACGAGACAGGGGGCGTTCCGTATGGCTACACCTTC. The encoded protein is CSVDETGGVPYGYTF.